The 6 T cell receptor beta chains below were found in one sample sequenced in a study of blood T cells in healthy people across ages (dated by TCRdb to the mid-2010s). Library preparation was by 5' RACE. Sequencing relied on an Illumina HiSeq 2500. A second roughly 6 to 11 cycle PCR used a sample-barcoded 5' primer and a J-beta primer mix. TCRdb itself trimmed the public reads at Q25 with fastp, ran MiXCR and retained productive beta chains. Rows are unified per CDR3 protein, each entry keeping the most common DNA and genes. This sample comprises approximately 780,000 distinct CDR3 sequences, about a quarter of them detected only once. The biggest ten clones account for about 3% of the sample. Another study also made use of these data, one on T cells of mothers and their children.

Material: blood. The receptors here all came from a boy younger than 18 in good health.

This clonotype was seen only once. This chain uses TRBV6-6 with TRBJ2-7; tentatively, D is TRBD2 (6 bases). Trimming took off 8 bases at V and 7 bases at J, with 15 bases between the two ends. Per germline, CDR1 MNHNY and CDR2 SVGAGI (reference sequence). This CDR3 has 12 residues. CDR3 region: CASQTGEVEQYF. CDR3 sequence (DNA): TGTGCCAGCCAAACGGGGGAAGTTGAGCAGTACTTC.

The V gene is TRBV7-2, the J gene TRBJ2-7; 9 nucleotides line up with TRBD1. This CDR3 has 15 residues. Germline CDR1 reads SGHTA; CDR2 reads FQGNSA. After removal of 5 bases from V and 5 bases from J, the junction contained 10 bases not matched to a gene. The CDR3 is CASSAGQGRLDEQYF. In nucleotides, the CDR3 is TGTGCCAGCAGCGCCGGACAGGGGAGGTTGGACGAGCAGTACTTC.

J is TRBJ2-3 and V is TRBV6-1; 12 nucleotides match TRBD2. The CDR3 extends over 16 amino acids. The trim removed 5 bases at V and 8 bases at J, leaving 11 bases unmatched. Germline CDR1 reads MNHNS; CDR2 reads SASEGT. This chain's CDR3 is CASSPHLAGGPGTQYF. In DNA form, the CDR3 reads TGTGCCAGCAGTCCACATCTAGCGGGGGGGCCGGGTACGCAGTATTTT.

V is TRBV27 and J is TRBJ2-5; perhaps TRBD2 as D (6 bases). The DNA matches TRBJ2-7 better at its end, which makes the J call doubtful. Germline V lookup: CDR1 MNHEY, CDR2 SMNVEV (reference sequence). The CDR3 contains 12 residues. The CDR3 protein is CASRGGVYEQYF. Written as DNA, the CDR3 is TGTGCCAGCAGGGGGGGAGTCTACGAGCAGTACTTC.

This clonotype has more than one count but fewer than ten. This sequence joins TRBV11-2 and TRBJ1-4; the D gene is possibly TRBD1 (6 bases). The CDR3 is 13 residues long. Trimming removed 6 bases from V and 5 bases from J, with 10 bases in between. Germline values: CDR1 SGHAT, CDR2 FQNNGV. The CDR3 DNA reads TGTGCCAGCAGGAGGACAGAAAATGAAAAACTGTTTTTT. As protein: CASRRTENEKLFF.

This clonotype was found many times. The genes are TRBV4-1 and TRBJ2-5; 8 nucleotides agree with TRBD1. There are 15 residues in the CDR3. The V segment lost 3 bases and the J segment 4 bases; nucleotides outside the gene matches: 7. Germline CDR1 reads MGHRA; CDR2 reads YSYEKL. The CDR3 spells CASSQGQEPRETQYF. CDR3 sequence (DNA): TGCGCCAGCAGCCAGGGACAGGAACCCAGAGAGACCCAGTACTTC.